This T cell receptor (beta chain) was sequenced during a study of OX40 agonist ivuxolimab in advanced cancers. This CDR3 contains 15 residues. V was shortened by 2 bases and J by 6 bases, with 16 bases between the two germline ends. Sequencing used immunoSEQ multiplex PCR; TCRdb keeps in-frame clones, though not all of them. The table has approximately 50,000 clones, 80% seen once. The receptor comes from an adult with an advanced solid tumor such as melanoma, head and neck, liver or kidney cancer. The specimen was CD4+ or CD8+ T cells sorted from blood, collected in a trial of the OX40 agonist ivuxolimab. V is TRBV5-3 and J is TRBJ2-3; D remains unclear. TRBV5-3 is filed as an ORF, its function uncertain. CDR3 protein: CARSLDFICGDTQYF. The CDR3 region has the DNA TGTGCCAGAAGCTTAGACTTCATTTGCGGCGATACGCAGTATTTT.